Each of the 24 T cell receptor beta chains below was sequenced from the same sample in a study of somatic mutations in cytotoxic T cells in rheumatoid arthritis. This table comes from immunoSEQ multiplex PCR, and its TCRdb copy is limited to in-frame clones, with some not included. The profile shows under 8,000 clones, around 87% of them singletons. The source material was CD8+ T cells sorted from blood. The source of these receptors is a woman aged 70-85 years with rheumatoid arthritis.

The gene calls are TRBV5-1 and TRBJ2-7, with a weak D call TRBD2 (5 bases). This CDR3 is built from 14 residues. The germline gives CDR1 SGHRS, CDR2 YFSETQ. Trimming removed 2 bases at V and 0 bases at J, with 9 bases between. CDR3 DNA: TGCGCCAGCAGCTTCCGGGGTGACTCCTACGAGCAGTACTTC. Its translation is CASSFRGDSYEQYF.

The chain links TRBV14 to TRBJ1-2; 7 bases match TRBD1. This CDR3 comprises 12 residues. Losses at the gene ends were 7 bases for V and 7 bases for J; bases not matched to a gene: 6. Germline loops: CDR1 SGHDN, CDR2 FVKESK. CDR3 loop: CASKGAGGGYTF. The CDR3 bases are TGTGCCAGCAAGGGGGCTGGGGGTGGCTACACCTTC.

Comments on this clone: Other DNA sequences in this sample translate to the same CDR3. The J gene is TRBJ1-6, the V gene TRBV6-1; tentative D call: TRBD1 (5 bases). The CDR3 runs 17 residues. V gave up 0 bases and J gave up 10 bases, with 19 bases separating them. Germline V gene sequence: CDR1 MNHNS, CDR2 SASEGT. The CDR3 protein is CASSEAGGIGFGSPLHF. Here the CDR3 DNA reads TGTGCCAGCAGTGAAGCGGGGGGGATCGGGTTTGGATCACCCCTCCACTTT.

The rearrangement links TRBV4-3 to TRBJ2-5, with 8 nucleotides matching TRBD2. This CDR3 contains 15 residues. The germline V gene has CDR1 LGHNA and CDR2 YSLEER. V lost 0 bases and J lost 5; bases outside the gene matches: 5. The CDR3 here is CASSQEVSGVETQYF. The CDR3 DNA is TGCGCCAGCAGCCAAGAAGTTAGCGGGGTGGAGACCCAGTACTTC.

This clone was detected only once. This sequence joins TRBV4-2 and TRBJ2-1, with 7 bases fitting TRBD1. V shed 0 bases and J 0 bases; nucleotides not matched to a gene: 11. The CDR3 sequence is 19 residues long. In germline, CDR1 is LGHNA, CDR2 YNFKEQ. CDR3 sequence reads: CASSQDPWTGFSSYNEQFF. CDR3 coding DNA: TGTGCCAGCAGCCAAGATCCATGGACAGGTTTCAGCTCCTACAATGAGCAGTTCTTC.

The chain carries TRBV5-1 and TRBJ2-5, with D perhaps matching TRBD1 (5 bases). There are 14 residues in the CDR3. Germline V gene lookup returns CDR1 SGHRS and CDR2 YFSETQ. Trimming took 3 bases from V and 5 from J, leaving 14 bases between them. This chain's CDR3 is CASSSKGLEETQYF. The DNA of the CDR3 is TGCGCCAGCAGCTCGAAGGGGCTGGAGGAGACCCAGTACTTC.

V gene TRBV5-1 combines with J gene TRBJ1-3; no clear D gene. Germline V gives CDR1 SGHRS, CDR2 YFSETQ. V shed 4 bases and J shed 0 bases, with 11 bases lying between them. This CDR3 comprises 15 residues. The CDR3 nucleotides are TGCGCCAGCAGCGACGACATAGGCTCTGGAAACACCATATATTTT. Encoded protein: CASSDDIGSGNTIYF.

The V and J genes are TRBV2 and TRBJ2-1, with TRBD2 matching over 7 bases. Per the germline V gene, CDR1 is SNHLY and CDR2 is FYNNEI. Trimming removed 2 bases from V and 3 bases from J; junction bases left unmatched: 4. CDR3 size: 15 residues. The CDR3 sequence: CASSELAEHYNEQFF. In DNA, the CDR3 is TGTGCCAGCAGTGAACTAGCGGAACACTACAATGAGCAGTTCTTC.

This clone showed up just once. The chain is built from TRBV28 and TRBJ2-1; 9 bases fit TRBD2. The CDR3 has 20 amino acids. Per the germline V gene, CDR1 is MDHEN and CDR2 is SYDVKM. Losses at the gene ends were 4 bases for V and 5 bases for J; bases not matched to a gene: 21. The CDR3 DNA follows: TGTGCCAGCAGTTCGATAGGGATTAGCGGGAGCCCCGGGTCGCACAATGAGCAGTTCTTC. Encoded protein: CASSSIGISGSPGSHNEQFF.

The chain combines TRBV2 with TRBJ2-7, with D possibly matching TRBD2 (5 bases). V lost 11 bases to trimming and J lost 3 bases, with 14 bases between them. Germline V gene sequence: CDR1 SNHLY, CDR2 FYNNEI. The CDR3 length is 12 residues. CDR3 sequence (DNA): TGTGCCCAAGCGGTCAGGCACTACGAGCAGTACTTC. Translation gives CAQAVRHYEQYF.

V is TRBV7-9 and J is TRBJ2-7; possibly TRBD1 for D (6 bases). The CDR3 contains 13 residues. Trimming removed 5 bases from V and 2 bases from J, with 10 bases in between. Germline CDR1 and CDR2: SEHNR and FQNEAQ (reference sequence). CDR3 bases: TGTGCCAGCAGCGGACAGCCCGCCTACGAGCAGTACTTC. Protein sequence: CASSGQPAYEQYF.

The V call is TRBV28, the J call TRBJ1-5; a weak D match, TRBD1 (6 bases). Trimming shortened V by 5 bases and J by 5 bases, and 13 bases separated the two germline ends. Germline CDR1 and CDR2: MDHEN and SYDVKM. This CDR3 comprises 14 residues. CDR3 loop: CASSLTGIDQPQHF. The CDR3 DNA reads as TGTGCCAGCAGTCTTACAGGGATCGATCAGCCCCAGCATTTT.

The chain has TRBV4-1 and TRBJ2-7, with TRBD1 as a possible D gene (6 bases). This CDR3 is built from 17 residues. With 1 base removed from V and 5 bases from J, the gap between germline ends came to 21 bases. Germline V gene data show CDR1 as MGHRA and CDR2 as YSYEKL. CDR3 protein: CASSQGQVVGANHEQYF. The CDR3 nucleotides are TGCGCCAGCAGCCAAGGTCAGGTCGTGGGGGCGAACCACGAGCAGTACTTC.

The rearrangement joins TRBV19 to TRBJ2-7; 9 nucleotides align to TRBD2. The J segment lost 2 bases and the V segment lost 4 bases, leaving 6 bases of the junction unmatched. There are 15 residues in the CDR3. Germline V gene lookup returns CDR1 LNHDA and CDR2 SQIVND (reference sequence). This CDR3 reads CASSTGSGGAYEQYF. The CDR3, as DNA: TGTGCCAGTAGTACCGGTAGCGGGGGCGCCTACGAGCAGTACTTC.

The rearrangement uses TRBV27 and TRBJ2-7, with 8 bases fitting TRBD1. J lost 2 bases, V lost 3 bases, and 3 bases had no gene match. CDR3 length: 14 residues. CDR1 MNHEY and CDR2 SMNVEV come from the germline V gene (reference sequence). The CDR3 here is CASSFLDRAYEQYF. For the CDR3, the DNA is TGTGCCAGCAGTTTTCTGGACAGGGCCTACGAGCAGTACTTC.

J is TRBJ1-2 and V is TRBV7-9, with a weak D call TRBD1 (5 bases). CDR3 length: 16 residues. In germline, CDR1 is SEHNR, CDR2 FQNEAQ (reference sequence). Trimming cost V 1 base and J 8 bases, with 20 bases left between them. The CDR3 DNA reads TGTGCCAGCAGCTTAGTAGGAGGGGATCCCCGGGAAGGCTACACCTTC. Protein sequence: CASSLVGGDPREGYTF.

The CDR3 nucleotides read TGTGCCACTACCCTTCCGGGACTACCTCAGGAGCAGTTCTTC. It is translated as CATTLPGLPQEQFF. The chain uses TRBV7-9 and TRBJ2-1, with TRBD2 matching 7 bases. CDR3 length equals 14 residues. V trimming: 10 bases; J trimming: 10 bases; junction bases outside the gene matches: 16. Germline CDR1 and CDR2: SEHNR and FQNEAQ (reference sequence).

V usage is TRBV9 and J usage is TRBJ1-5, with D perhaps TRBD1 (5 bases). Germline V lookup: CDR1 SGDLS, CDR2 YYNGEE. V was cut by 0 bases and J by 5 bases, with 12 bases left in between. This CDR3 contains 15 residues. CDR3: CASSVGVREDQPQHF. The CDR3 DNA reads TGTGCCAGCAGCGTAGGCGTCAGGGAAGATCAGCCCCAGCATTTT.

The rearrangement links TRBV11-2 to TRBJ2-7; D is perhaps TRBD2 (6 bases). The V end lost 3 bases, the J end lost 7 bases, and 10 bases lay between the germline ends. The germline CDR1 and CDR2 sequences are SGHAT and FQNNGV. The CDR3 covers 12 residues. This chain's CDR3 is CASSLGGGEQYF. CDR3 sequence (DNA): TGTGCCAGCAGCTTGGGGGGAGGAGAGCAGTACTTC.

By sample share, this clone is large. The genes are TRBV14 and TRBJ2-7, with a tentative D call TRBD1 (6 bases). Germline V lookup: CDR1 SGHDN, CDR2 FVKESK. This CDR3 comprises 12 residues. V lost 2 bases and J lost 5, with 7 bases in between. Here the CDR3 reads CASSQNRDEQYF. The CDR3 DNA reads TGTGCCAGCAGCCAAAACAGGGACGAGCAGTACTTC.

The chain joins TRBV9 to TRBJ2-7, with TRBD1 identical over 7 bases. Germline V gene sequence: CDR1 SGDLS, CDR2 YYNGEE. The V segment lost 0 bases and the J segment 9 bases; nucleotides outside the gene matches: 9. CDR3 length: 14 amino acids. CDR3 DNA: TGTGCCAGCAGCGTAGGGACAGGAGTCGCGGGGCAGTACTTC. It translates to CASSVGTGVAGQYF.

The rearrangement joins TRBV4-1 to TRBJ2-5, with D tentatively TRBD1 (5 bases). Germline V gives CDR1 MGHRA, CDR2 YSYEKL. V was trimmed by 4 bases and J by 1 base, leaving 19 bases between them. The CDR3 runs 17 residues. CDR3 nucleotide sequence: TGCGCCAGCAGCCGAGGCGCAGGGTACGAAGCCCAAGAGACCCAGTACTTC. It specifies CASSRGAGYEAQETQYF.

The chain combines TRBV5-6 with TRBJ2-3; possible D gene TRBD1, 5 bases. Germline values: CDR1 SGHDT, CDR2 YYEEEE. The CDR3 is 15 residues long. Trimming shortened V by 3 bases and J by 2 bases, and 13 bases separated the two germline ends. The CDR3 bases are TGTGCCAGCAGCTCGGACACATACATCACAGATACGCAGTATTTT. This gives the protein CASSSDTYITDTQYF.

This chain uses TRBV4-3 with TRBJ1-1; 7 bases fit TRBD1. Germline V CDR1 and CDR2: LGHNA, YSLEER. This CDR3 comprises 15 residues. Trimming at V came to 0 bases and at J to 5 bases, leaving 6 bases not matched to a gene. CDR3 in DNA: TGCGCCAGCAGCCAAGATGGAGGGGGCGGAACTGAAGCTTTCTTT. Protein product: CASSQDGGGGTEAFF.